Listed below are T cell receptor beta chains from one sample, sequenced in a study of vaccination and CD4 T cells after COVID-19. Their antigens are not known. Each CDR3 protein is one row after TCRdb ran MiXCR on the PCR reads. The repertoire holds 9,500 to 15,000 distinct CDR3 sequences, around 50% seen once, with about 21% in the top ten. The sample was CD4+ T cells from blood, cultured in vitro. The source of these receptors is a human donor who had recovered from COVID-19. The CDR3 runs from the conserved cysteine through the conserved F or W. A D gene is named only where the DNA matches it firmly. A clone size is listed for some rows: how often the clone was seen (once, few, many), or a class if it is expanded.

TRBJ1-5,TRBV20-1,few,.,CSASRPTAYRVGVFWSNQPQHF,TGCAGTGCTAGTCGCCCTACTGCATACAGGGTGGGGGTATTTTGGAGCAATCAGCCCCAGCATTTT
TRBJ2-3,TRBV6-1,.,.,CASSESGDTQYF,TGTGCCAGCAGTGAAAGTGGAGATACGCAGTATTTT
TRBJ1-6,TRBV20-1,.,.,CSARAGDGSPLHF,TGCAGTGCTAGAGCGGGGGACGGCTCACCCCTCCACTTT
TRBJ1-1,TRBV18,few,.,CASSPLQGEIDTEAFF,TGTGCCAGCTCACCATTACAGGGCGAGATCGACACTGAAGCTTTCTTT
TRBJ2-2,TRBV10-3,.,TRBD1,CAISDVRDRDGELFF,TGTGCCATCAGTGACGTCCGGGACAGAGACGGGGAGCTGTTTTTT
TRBJ2-5,TRBV20-1,few,TRBD2,CSATRPSGSFQETQYF,TGCAGTGCCACCCGGCCTAGCGGGAGCTTTCAAGAGACCCAGTACTTC
TRBJ2-7,TRBV10-3,.,.,CAISETGRRHYEQYF,TGTGCCATCAGCGAGACAGGCCGACGTCACTACGAGCAGTACTTC
TRBJ1-2,TRBV20-1,.,.,CSAEPQGRRGYTF,TGCAGTGCCGAACCTCAGGGTAGACGTGGCTACACCTTC
TRBJ2-2,TRBV2,.,.,CASSEGLTGELFF,TGTGCCAGCAGTGAAGGGCTCACCGGGGAGCTGTTTTTT
TRBJ2-7,TRBV20-1,few,.,CSAIKSREEQYF,TGCAGTGCTATCAAAAGCCGGGAAGAGCAGTACTTC
TRBJ2-1,TRBV20-1,once,.,CSARASVGEQFF,TGCAGTGCTAGAGCTAGCGTGGGTGAGCAGTTCTTC
TRBJ1-2,TRBV6-1,.,.,CASSEGTGATYGYTF,TGTGCCAGCAGTGAAGGGACGGGAGCTACCTATGGCTACACCTTC
TRBJ2-7,TRBV7-8,.,TRBD2,CASALLAGDVYEQYF,TGTGCCAGCGCACTCCTAGCGGGCGATGTCTACGAGCAGTACTTC
TRBJ1-1,TRBV7-3,.,TRBD1,CASSLCLKQGALSGTEAFF,TGTGCCAGCAGCTTGTGTTTAAAACAGGGGGCGCTGAGTGGGACTGAAGCTTTCTTT
TRBJ2-3,TRBV20-1,.,.,CSARDGVGGRDTQYF,TGCAGTGCTAGAGATGGGGTCGGGGGGCGGGATACGCAGTATTTT
TRBJ2-2,TRBV7-8,.,.,CASSLISNTGELFF,TGTGCCAGCAGCTTAATATCGAACACCGGGGAGCTGTTTTTT
TRBJ2-5,TRBV5-1,.,TRBD1,CASSWDRGDRAQYF,TGCGCCAGCAGCTGGGACAGGGGGGATCGGGCCCAGTACTTC
TRBJ2-5,TRBV7-2,few,.,CASSPRSGQETQYF,TGTGCCAGCAGCCCCCGGTCAGGGCAAGAGACCCAGTACTTC
TRBJ2-7,TRBV7-3,.,.,CASSPRGGYEQYF,TGTGCCAGCAGCCCCCGAGGGGGTTACGAGCAGTACTTC
TRBJ1-2,TRBV20-1,medium-sized,TRBD1,CSADRQGDGYTF,TGCAGTGCTGATAGACAGGGTGATGGCTACACCTTC
TRBJ2-5,TRBV7-9,medium-sized,.,CASGGRGQETQYF,TGTGCCAGCGGGGGGCGAGGTCAGGAGACCCAGTACTTC
TRBJ2-4,TRBV5-6,.,.,CASSLWEVLAKNIQYF,TGTGCCAGCAGCTTGTGGGAGGTGTTGGCCAAAAACATTCAGTACTTC
TRBJ2-3,TRBV20-1,.,TRBD2,CTTLGGLAGADTDTQYF,TGCACCACCCTGGGGGGACTAGCGGGAGCGGACACAGATACGCAGTATTTT
TRBJ2-7,TRBV20-1,few,TRBD2,CSASTSGRNTYEQYF,TGCAGTGCAAGCACTAGCGGGAGGAACACCTACGAGCAGTACTTC
TRBJ1-1,TRBV6-2/TRBV6-3,few,.,CASSYSRGRVAFF,TGTGCCAGCAGTTACTCGAGGGGGAGAGTAGCTTTCTTT
TRBJ1-5,TRBV10-3,few,TRBD1,CAISVEQGQPQHF,TGTGCCATCAGTGTCGAACAGGGGCAGCCCCAGCATTTT
TRBJ1-6,TRBV7-2,.,.,CASSSTRVALHF,TGTGCCAGCAGCTCTACGAGGGTAGCCCTCCACTTT
TRBJ2-2,TRBV6-2/TRBV6-3,.,TRBD2,CASRPLAGGHTGELFF,TGTGCCAGCAGACCTCTAGCGGGAGGGCATACCGGGGAGCTGTTTTTT
TRBJ2-3,TRBV20-1,few,.,CSAPREGGTDTQYF,TGCAGTGCCCCCCGGGAAGGGGGTACAGATACGCAGTATTTT
TRBJ1-5,TRBV20-1,medium-sized,.,CSARVQGGSNQPQHF,TGCAGTGCTAGAGTCCAGGGAGGAAGCAATCAGCCCCAGCATTTT
TRBJ1-5,TRBV18,.,TRBD1,CASSPGGQGWPQHF,TGTGCCAGCTCACCCGGGGGACAGGGCTGGCCCCAGCATTTT
TRBJ2-1,TRBV12-3/TRBV12-4,.,.,CASSSLQALFF,TGTGCCAGCAGTTCACTCCAGGCGCTGTTCTTC
TRBJ2-7,TRBV28,.,TRBD1,CASYVTGQGYEQYF,TGTGCCAGCTACGTAACGGGACAGGGGTACGAGCAGTACTTC
TRBJ1-6,TRBV2,few,.,CASSSFGGALHF,TGTGCCAGCAGTTCCTTCGGGGGGGCCCTCCACTTT
TRBJ2-3,TRBV20-1,.,TRBD2,CSAKGLAGATDTQYF,TGCAGTGCTAAGGGACTAGCGGGAGCAACAGATACGCAGTATTTT